A single sample gave rise to the 22 T cell receptor beta chains below, sequenced in a study of blood T cells in healthy people across ages. Combining a sample-barcoded 5' primer with a J-beta primer mix, a second PCR ran for about 6 to 12 cycles. TCRdb itself ran the 5' RACE reads through MiXCR, one entry per CDR3 protein. The data show more than 900,000 distinct CDR3 sequences, roughly 28% seen once. These same data were also listed under a study on T cells of mothers and their children.

Sequencing used blood. All receptors derive from a woman in her forties in good health.

As regards this clonotype: Likely a read error: the CDR3 ends without its conserved phenylalanine or tryptophan. This chain links TRBV11-1 with TRBJ1-1; D is ambiguous. Per germline, CDR1 SGHAT and CDR2 FQDESV (reference sequence). V lost 1 base, J lost 11 bases, and 11 bases lay in between. The CDR3 runs 12 residues. Written as DNA, the CDR3 is TGTGCCAGCAGCTTAGTCGGAGTTTCGGCTTTCTTG. This gives the protein CASSLVGVSAFL.

This CDR3 is CASSLEGPQGANQPQHF. The CDR3 coding sequence is TGTGCCAGCAGCTTAGAAGGTCCACAGGGGGCTAATCAGCCCCAGCATTTT. The chain uses TRBV7-2 and TRBJ1-5; 9 bases map to TRBD1. Germline V gene data show CDR1 as SGHTA and CDR2 as FQGNSA. The junction had 8 bases not matched to a gene; V was cut back by 1 base and J by 4 bases. CDR3 size: 17 residues.

This chain links TRBV7-2 with TRBJ2-1, with TRBD1 as a possible D gene (5 bases). V dropped 1 base and J dropped 8 bases, with 15 bases sitting between them. CDR3 length: 15 residues. Germline loops: CDR1 SGHTA, CDR2 FQGNSA. In DNA form, the CDR3 reads TGTGCCAGCAGCTTAGGGTCCGCCAGGGTTGATGAGCAGTTCTTC. Protein sequence: CASSLGSARVDEQFF.

The rearrangement uses TRBV6-5 and TRBJ1-1, with a weak D call TRBD1 (5 bases). Trimming took off 5 bases at V and 5 bases at J, with 12 bases between the two ends. The CDR3 extends over 13 amino acids. Germline CDR1 and CDR2: MNHEY and SVGAGI. CDR3 sequence reads: CASSPSQGTEAFF. The CDR3, as DNA: TGTGCCAGCAGTCCCTCCCAGGGAACTGAAGCTTTCTTT.

This clonotype showed up many times. This sequence joins TRBV29-1 and TRBJ2-5; 7 positions match TRBD2. Germline V gene lookup returns CDR1 SQVTM and CDR2 ANQGSEA. The CDR3 covers 14 residues. After removal of 2 bases from V and 4 bases from J, the junction contained 7 bases not matched to a gene. The CDR3 nucleotides read TGCAGCGTTGAACCGGCGCGGGGGTTAGAGACCCAGTACTTC. This sequence encodes CSVEPARGLETQYF.

This clonotype was recorded a few times. V usage is TRBV2 and J usage is TRBJ2-3; the match to TRBD1 covers 7 bases. Trimming at V came to 11 bases and at J to 3 bases, leaving 14 bases not matched to a gene. The length of the CDR3 is 15 residues. Germline-derived CDR1 and CDR2 are SNHLY and FYNNEI. The CDR3, as DNA: TGTGCCTCCTGGACAGGATCGGACTCGACAGATACGCAGTATTTT. Its translation: CASWTGSDSTDTQYF.

This chain uses TRBV9 with TRBJ2-5; 10 bases line up with TRBD1. The CDR3 is made up of 17 amino acids. Per germline, CDR1 SGDLS and CDR2 YYNGEE. The V segment lost 2 bases and the J segment 5 bases; nucleotides outside the gene matches: 12. The CDR3 DNA reads TGTGCCAGCAGCGTTGGAGAGAGACAGGGGGCGGGCGAGACCCAGTACTTC. Translated: CASSVGERQGAGETQYF.

The chain has TRBV7-9 and TRBJ2-5; D is possibly TRBD2 (6 bases). With 5 bases removed from V and 4 bases from J, the gap between germline ends came to 20 bases. Germline CDR1 is SEHNR and CDR2 is FQNEAQ (reference sequence). This CDR3 contains 16 residues. The CDR3 DNA follows: TGTGCCAGCAGCAATTCGCGGGGCACCTCCACAGAGACCCAGTACTTC. Translated: CASSNSRGTSTETQYF.

This clonotype was counted a few times. The V gene is TRBV19, the J gene TRBJ2-7, with a tentative D call TRBD2 (6 bases). Between the trimmed V and J ends, which lost 6 bases and 0 bases, there was a span of 18 bases. The germline CDR1 and CDR2 sequences are LNHDA and SQIVND (reference sequence). There are 16 residues in the CDR3. The CDR3 bases are TGTGCCAGTAGCAGCCGGGGGAGGATCAGCTCCTACGAGCAGTACTTC. Its translation: CASSSRGRISSYEQYF.

The chain recombines TRBV5-6 with TRBJ2-3; D is uncertain. Germline CDR1 is SGHDT and CDR2 is YYEEEE. V lost 2 bases to trimming and J lost 0 bases, with 10 bases between them. This CDR3 spans 15 amino acids. The CDR3 bases are TGTGCCAGCAGCTTTCCCTTGGACAGCACAGATACGCAGTATTTT. Translated: CASSFPLDSTDTQYF.

Concerning this clonotype itself: Without the conserved terminal phenylalanine or tryptophan, this CDR3 likely stems from a read error. The CDR3: CASSTGDLGTQYS. In DNA, the CDR3 is TGCGCCAGTTCGACAGGGGATCTAGGGACCCAGTACTCC. The gene calls are TRBV5-1 and TRBJ2-7, with 8 bases aligning to TRBD1. Near its end, the DNA agrees better with TRBJ2-5, so the J call may be wrong. This CDR3 comprises 13 residues. The germline gives CDR1 SGHRS, CDR2 YFSETQ.

A word on this clonotype: As the CDR3 is not closed by the conserved phenylalanine or tryptophan, this likely results from a read error. This rearrangement joins TRBV28 to TRBJ2-4; a possible D gene is TRBD1 (6 bases). The J call could be wrong; TRBJ2-5 is a better fit for the DNA end. CDR3 length: 15 amino acids. Germline V gene data show CDR1 as MDHEN and CDR2 as SYDVKM. CDR3 coding DNA: TGTGCCAGCAGTCCTCTACAGGGATTTGAGGAGACCCAGTACTTA. Encoded protein: CASSPLQGFEETQYL.

This clonotype occurred a few times. This may be a read error: a much more frequent sequence differs by one nucleotide. The chain carries TRBV30 and TRBJ1-2; D unclear. The ends were cut back, 7 bases at V and 8 bases at J, with 14 bases in the middle. Per germline, CDR1 GTSNPN and CDR2 SVGIG (reference sequence). The CDR3 runs 11 residues. CDR3 region: CAYQGFRGYTF. CDR3 DNA: TGTGCCTACCAAGGGTTCAGGGGCTACACCTTC.

Notes on this clonotype: Possible read error: a much larger clone is one base away. This chain joins TRBV7-9 and TRBJ2-5; 13 bases agree with TRBD2. The J call may be wrong; the DNA end is better matched by TRBJ2-7. In germline, CDR1 is SEHNR, CDR2 FQNEAQ (reference sequence). The CDR3 runs to 15 residues. CDR3 protein: CASSFPGTSGVEQYF. CDR3 bases: TGTGCCAGCAGCTTTCCCGGGACTAGCGGGGTCGAGCAGTACTTC.

This chain uses TRBV4-2 with TRBJ2-7; D remains unclear. In germline, CDR1 is LGHNA, CDR2 YNFKEQ. This CDR3 comprises 14 residues. Trimming cost V 1 base and J 3 bases, with 10 bases left between them. Written as DNA, the CDR3 is TGTGCCAGCAGCCAAGTTGAGATCAGCTACGAGCAGTACTTC. It yields the protein CASSQVEISYEQYF.

This clonotype was counted a few times. This may arise from a read error, as a much more abundant clone is one base away. The chain carries TRBV7-8 and TRBJ2-5; TRBD2 matches 10 bases. The CDR3 extends over 15 amino acids. The junction had 7 bases not matched to a gene; V was cut back by 7 bases and J by 2 bases. The germline V gene encodes CDR1 SGHVS and CDR2 FQNEAQ. CDR3: CASTQRTSGQETQYF. The CDR3 DNA follows: TGTGCCAGCACCCAACGGACTAGCGGACAAGAGACCCAGTACTTC.

This clonotype appeared many times. This chain links TRBV29-1 with TRBJ2-5; the D is unclear. The CDR3 has 12 amino acids. V was trimmed by 7 bases and J by 2 bases, leaving 11 bases between them. Germline lookup yields CDR1 SQVTM and CDR2 ANQGSEA. The CDR3: CSAGELQETQYF. The CDR3 nucleotides are TGCAGCGCTGGGGAACTTCAAGAGACCCAGTACTTC.

This clonotype appeared many times. The genes are TRBV20-1 and TRBJ2-7; tentative D call: TRBD1 (6 bases). The CDR3 consists of 13 residues. V was pared by 6 bases and J by 3 bases, with 15 bases between. Looked up from germline, CDR1 is DFQATT and CDR2 is SNEGSKA (reference sequence). The CDR3 sequence: CSALALTGYEQYF. As DNA, the CDR3 is TGCAGTGCCTTAGCCCTGACAGGCTACGAGCAGTACTTC.

This clonotype was counted ten times or more. The chain has TRBV7-2 and TRBJ2-3; D call uncertain. The CDR3 loop spans 15 amino acids. CDR1 is SGHTA, CDR2 FQGNSA, per germline. V gave up 5 bases and J gave up 4 bases, with 16 bases separating them. CDR3 nucleotides: TGTGCCAGCAGCCCCCTAGGCAGTCCCGCAGATACGCAGTATTTT. Amino acids: CASSPLGSPADTQYF.

Worth noting for this clonotype: A much more abundant neighbour one base away suggests this may be a read error. The chain carries TRBV29-1 and TRBJ2-4; possible D gene TRBD2, 6 bases. The CDR3 length is 14 residues. Per germline, CDR1 SQVTM and CDR2 ANQGSEA. CDR3 sequence reads: CSVMLRDLDYEQCF. The CDR3 DNA follows: TGCAGCGTTATGCTAAGGGATCTGGACTACGAGCAGTGCTTC.

This clonotype was counted only a few times. The chain recombines TRBV20-1 with TRBJ2-3, with TRBD1 identical over 12 bases. V lost 5 bases and J lost 6; bases outside the gene matches: 9. The CDR3 length is 15 residues. Germline-derived CDR1 and CDR2 are DFQATT and SNEGSKA (reference sequence). The CDR3 reads CSAHGDRGLLDTQYF. The CDR3 coding sequence is TGCAGTGCTCACGGGGACAGGGGGCTTTTGGATACGCAGTATTTT.

This clonotype was picked up a small number of times. CDR3 sequence (DNA): TGTGCCAGCAGTTACGGGCTAGCGGGGGGCCGGGATACGCAGTATTTT. It codes for CASSYGLAGGRDTQYF. The J gene is TRBJ2-3, the V gene TRBV6-2 or TRBV6-3; 11 nucleotides agree with TRBD2. Germline V gives CDR1 MNHEY, CDR2 SVGEGT. V lost 2 bases and J lost 6; bases outside the gene matches: 7. The CDR3 covers 16 residues.